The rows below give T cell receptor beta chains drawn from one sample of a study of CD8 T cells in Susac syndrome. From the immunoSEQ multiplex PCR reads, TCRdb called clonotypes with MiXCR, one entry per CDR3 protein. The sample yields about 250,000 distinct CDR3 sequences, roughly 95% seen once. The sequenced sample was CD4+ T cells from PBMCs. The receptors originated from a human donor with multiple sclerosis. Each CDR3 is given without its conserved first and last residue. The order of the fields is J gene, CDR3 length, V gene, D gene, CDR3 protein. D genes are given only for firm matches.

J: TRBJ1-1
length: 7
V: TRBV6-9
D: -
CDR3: ASDTEAF

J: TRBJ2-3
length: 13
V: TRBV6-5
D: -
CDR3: ASSYSGAGSDTQY

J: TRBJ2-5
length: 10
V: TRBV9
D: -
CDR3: ASSAELGAQY

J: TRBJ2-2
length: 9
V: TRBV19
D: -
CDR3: ASTPGWELF

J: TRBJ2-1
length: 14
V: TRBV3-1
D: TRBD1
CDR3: ASSQGTGGSYNEQF

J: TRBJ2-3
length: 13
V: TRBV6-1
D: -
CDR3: ASSEYTGRTDTQY

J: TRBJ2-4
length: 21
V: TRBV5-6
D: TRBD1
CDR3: ASSFYLIQGPGQGSRAKNIQY

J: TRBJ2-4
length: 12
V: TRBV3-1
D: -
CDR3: ASSQGTGKGNHY

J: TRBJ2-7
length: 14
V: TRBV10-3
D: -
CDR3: AISESGGVRAYEQY

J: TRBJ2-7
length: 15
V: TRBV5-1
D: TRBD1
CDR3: ASSGTGELPPDYEQY

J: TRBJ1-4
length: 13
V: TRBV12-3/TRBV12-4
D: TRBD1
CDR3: ASRDRGRSNEKLF

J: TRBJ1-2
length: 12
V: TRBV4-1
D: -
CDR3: ASSQVEGSYGYT

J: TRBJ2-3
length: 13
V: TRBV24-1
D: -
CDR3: ATSDPVRAGDTQY